This TCR beta chain was documented in a study of blood T cell dynamics during melanoma immunotherapy. Study at large: Metastatic melanoma patients received first-line pembrolizumab or nivolumab plus ipilimumab.

CDR1 is SGHTA, CDR2 FQGNSA, per germline. CDR3 length equals 15 residues. A fixed DNA input of 300 to 350 ng was used per bulk PBMC sample. TCRdb keeps only in-frame clones here, not all; method: immunoSEQ multiplex PCR. Of about 28,000 clones listed, over 80% are singletons. Time point meaning: week 3, after first cycle of checkpoint inhibitor. One draw preceded checkpoint blockade; another followed its first cycle at week 3. Disease control meant complete response, partial response or stable disease at 12 weeks. A word on this clone: A read error may account for a junction end that differs from germline.

The chain combines TRBV7-2 with TRBJ2-2, with D perhaps matching TRBD2 (6 bases). The sample in question was blood, obtained from a patient treated with checkpoint blockade. The source is a human donor with melanoma. CDR3: CASGLMRGNTGELFF. The CDR3 DNA reads as TGTGCCAGCGGCTTAATGCGGGGGAACACCGGGGAGCTGTTTTTT.